This TCR beta chain was recovered during a study of low-dose radiotherapy and immunotherapy resistance in tumors. In the study overall: Cohort 1 was given 0.5 Gy per fraction every 2 weeks, for 6.5 Gy total. Administration of intravenous cyclophosphamide at 200 mg/m2 took place every two weeks, one day before radiation and immunotherapy.

Time point indicated: before trial treatment. The table lists this clonotype with many counts. Germline V lookup: CDR1 MDHEN, CDR2 SYDVKM. The trim removed 5 bases at V and 5 bases at J, leaving 7 bases unmatched. This CDR3 is built from 14 residues. TRAV- and TRBV-specific primers, spanning alpha and beta chains, primed first-strand cDNA. Amplification of TCRs used a constant-region primer and V-primer adapter for roughly 21 PCR cycles. Through in vitro transcription, the mRNA that had been isolated was amplified. TCRdb re-called the reads through MiXCR, storing one row per CDR3 protein. Here the sample spans tens of thousands of distinct CDR3 sequences, approximately 17% being singletons.

The origin of this receptor is a male donor with prostate cancer. V usage is TRBV28 and J usage is TRBJ2-7, with 9 bases identical to TRBD2. This material consisted of PBMCs, taken before treatment. The CDR3 spells CASSRGRAPNEQYF. DNA of the CDR3: TGTGCCAGCAGTCGCGGGAGGGCACCCAACGAGCAGTACTTC.